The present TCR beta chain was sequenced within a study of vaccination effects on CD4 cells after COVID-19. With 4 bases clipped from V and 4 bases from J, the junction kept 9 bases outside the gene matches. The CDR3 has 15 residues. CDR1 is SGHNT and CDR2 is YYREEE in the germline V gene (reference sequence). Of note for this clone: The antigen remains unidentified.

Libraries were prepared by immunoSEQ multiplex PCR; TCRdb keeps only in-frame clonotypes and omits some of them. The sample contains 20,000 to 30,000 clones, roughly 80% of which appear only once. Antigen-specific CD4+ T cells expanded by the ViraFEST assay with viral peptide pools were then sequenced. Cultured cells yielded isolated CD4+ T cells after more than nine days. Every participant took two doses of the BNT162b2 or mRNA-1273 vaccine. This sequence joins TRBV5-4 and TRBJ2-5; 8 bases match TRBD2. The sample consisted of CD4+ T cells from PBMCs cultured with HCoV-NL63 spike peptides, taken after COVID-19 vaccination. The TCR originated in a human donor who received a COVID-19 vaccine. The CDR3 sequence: CASSGPGLGGETQYF. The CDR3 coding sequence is TGTGCCAGCAGCGGACCGGGACTAGGAGGAGAGACCCAGTACTTC.